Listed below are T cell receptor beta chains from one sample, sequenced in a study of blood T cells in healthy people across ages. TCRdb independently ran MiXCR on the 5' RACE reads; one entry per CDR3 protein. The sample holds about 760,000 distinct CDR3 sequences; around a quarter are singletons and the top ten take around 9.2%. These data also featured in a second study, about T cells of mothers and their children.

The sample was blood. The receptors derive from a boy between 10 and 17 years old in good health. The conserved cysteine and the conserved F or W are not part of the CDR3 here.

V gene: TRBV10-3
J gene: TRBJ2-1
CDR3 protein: AISETLENEQF

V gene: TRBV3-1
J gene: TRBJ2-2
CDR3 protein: ASSQEGGGSTGELF

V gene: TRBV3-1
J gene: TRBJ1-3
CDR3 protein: ASSQDLGFSGNTIY

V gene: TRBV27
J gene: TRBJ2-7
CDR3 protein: ASSLSGLANYEQY

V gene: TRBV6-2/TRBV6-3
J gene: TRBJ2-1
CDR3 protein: ASSTSRDRVSYNEQF

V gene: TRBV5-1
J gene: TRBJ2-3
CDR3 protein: ASSTGTSGGTDTQY

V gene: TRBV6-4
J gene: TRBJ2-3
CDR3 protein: ASSEGTSTDTQY

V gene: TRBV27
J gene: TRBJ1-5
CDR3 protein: ASSLTENQPQH

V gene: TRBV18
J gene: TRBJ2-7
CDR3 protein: ASSPRTNTGTSSYEQY

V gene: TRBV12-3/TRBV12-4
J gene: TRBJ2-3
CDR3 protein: ASSSGLAAVTDTQY

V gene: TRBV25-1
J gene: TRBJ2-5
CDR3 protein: ASSDTGPGLETQY

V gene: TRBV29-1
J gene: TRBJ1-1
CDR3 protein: SVSPGGRSTEAF

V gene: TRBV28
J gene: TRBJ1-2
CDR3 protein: ASRPGRDGYT

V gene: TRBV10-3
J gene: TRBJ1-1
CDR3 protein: AISESAGGLNTEAF

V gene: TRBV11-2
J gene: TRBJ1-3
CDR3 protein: ASSRGPTGMNGNTIY

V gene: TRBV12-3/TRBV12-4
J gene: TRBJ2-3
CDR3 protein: ASSLPGHRTDTQY

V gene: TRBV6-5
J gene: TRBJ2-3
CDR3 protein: ASSYGTGEVSDTQY

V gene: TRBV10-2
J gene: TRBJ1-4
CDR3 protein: ASISSDATNEKLF

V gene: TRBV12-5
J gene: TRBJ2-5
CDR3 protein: ASAGPREETQY

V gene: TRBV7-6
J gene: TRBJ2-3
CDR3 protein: ASSLPGQGYTDTQY

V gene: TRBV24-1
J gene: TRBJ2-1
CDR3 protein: ATSDLGRYEQF

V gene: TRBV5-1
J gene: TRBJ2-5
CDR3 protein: ASSLAGQGETQY

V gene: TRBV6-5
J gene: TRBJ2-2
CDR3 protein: ASSYWRETGELF

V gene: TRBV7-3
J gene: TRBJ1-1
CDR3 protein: ASSKTGLDTEAF